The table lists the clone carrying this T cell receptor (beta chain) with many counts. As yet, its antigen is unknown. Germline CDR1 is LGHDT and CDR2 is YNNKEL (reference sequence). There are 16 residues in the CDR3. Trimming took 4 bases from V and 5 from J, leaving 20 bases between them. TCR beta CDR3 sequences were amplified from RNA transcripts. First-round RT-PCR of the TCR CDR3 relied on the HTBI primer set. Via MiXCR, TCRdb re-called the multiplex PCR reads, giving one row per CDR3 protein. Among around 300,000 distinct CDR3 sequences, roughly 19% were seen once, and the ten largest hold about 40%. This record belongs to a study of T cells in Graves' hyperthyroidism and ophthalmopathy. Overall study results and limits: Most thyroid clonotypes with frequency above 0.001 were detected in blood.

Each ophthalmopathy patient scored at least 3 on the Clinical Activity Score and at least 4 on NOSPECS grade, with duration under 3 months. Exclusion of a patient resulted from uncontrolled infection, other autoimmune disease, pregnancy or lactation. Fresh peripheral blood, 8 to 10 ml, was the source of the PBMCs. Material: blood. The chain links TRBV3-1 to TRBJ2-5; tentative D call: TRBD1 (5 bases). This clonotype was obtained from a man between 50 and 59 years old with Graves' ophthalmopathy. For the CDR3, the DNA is TGTGCCAGCAGCCTCCGTTCCAGGGTTATAGGGGAGACCCAGTACTTC. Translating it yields CASSLRSRVIGETQYF.